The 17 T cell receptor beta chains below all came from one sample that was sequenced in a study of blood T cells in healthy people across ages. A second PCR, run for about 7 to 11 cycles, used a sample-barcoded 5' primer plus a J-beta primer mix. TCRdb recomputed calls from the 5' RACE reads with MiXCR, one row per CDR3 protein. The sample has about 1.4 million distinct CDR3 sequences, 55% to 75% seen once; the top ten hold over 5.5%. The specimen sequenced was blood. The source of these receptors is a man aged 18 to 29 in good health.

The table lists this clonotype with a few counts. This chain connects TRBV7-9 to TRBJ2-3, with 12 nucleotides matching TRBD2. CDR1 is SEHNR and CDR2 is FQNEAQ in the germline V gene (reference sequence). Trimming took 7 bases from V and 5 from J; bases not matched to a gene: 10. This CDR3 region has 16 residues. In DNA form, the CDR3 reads TGTGCCAGCATCACCAGGACTAGCGGGACCGAAGATACGCAGTATTTT. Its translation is CASITRTSGTEDTQYF.

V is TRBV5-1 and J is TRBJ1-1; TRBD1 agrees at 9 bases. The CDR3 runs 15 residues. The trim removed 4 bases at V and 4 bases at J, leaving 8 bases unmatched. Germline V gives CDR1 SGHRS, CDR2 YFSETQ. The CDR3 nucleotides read TGCGCCAGCAGCCTCCGGGACAGGGTAGTCACTGAAGCTTTCTTT. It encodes CASSLRDRVVTEAFF.

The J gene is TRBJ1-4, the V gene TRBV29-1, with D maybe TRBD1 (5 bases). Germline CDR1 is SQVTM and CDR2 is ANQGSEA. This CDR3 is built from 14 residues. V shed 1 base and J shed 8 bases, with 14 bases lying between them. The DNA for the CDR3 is TGCAGCGTTGAAGGGGGGGGTCCGGGAGAAAAACTGTTTTTT. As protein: CSVEGGGPGEKLFF.

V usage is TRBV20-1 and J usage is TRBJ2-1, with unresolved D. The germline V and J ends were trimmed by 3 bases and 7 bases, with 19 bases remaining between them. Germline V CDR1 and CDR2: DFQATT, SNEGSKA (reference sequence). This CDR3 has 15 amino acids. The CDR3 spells CSASPFRPSANEQFF. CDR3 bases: TGCAGTGCTAGCCCCTTCAGGCCTAGTGCGAATGAGCAGTTCTTC.

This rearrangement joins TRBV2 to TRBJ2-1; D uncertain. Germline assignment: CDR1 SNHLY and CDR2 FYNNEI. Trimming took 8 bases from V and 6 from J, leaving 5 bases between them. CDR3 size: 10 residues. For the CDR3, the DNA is TGTGCCAGCGGGGTCAATGAGCAGTTCTTC. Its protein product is CASGVNEQFF.

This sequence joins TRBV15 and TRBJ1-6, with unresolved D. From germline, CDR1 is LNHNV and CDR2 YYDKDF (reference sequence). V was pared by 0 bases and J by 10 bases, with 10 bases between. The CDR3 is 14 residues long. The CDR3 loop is CATSRDAGRSPLHF. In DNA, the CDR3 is TGTGCCACCAGCAGAGATGCGGGCCGCTCACCCCTCCACTTT.

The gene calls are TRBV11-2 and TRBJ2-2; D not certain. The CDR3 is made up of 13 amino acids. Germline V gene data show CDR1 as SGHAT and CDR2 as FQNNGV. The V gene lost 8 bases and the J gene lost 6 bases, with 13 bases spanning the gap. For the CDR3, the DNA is TGTGCCAGCTTCCGACCCGGAGCCGGGGAGCTGTTTTTT. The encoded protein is CASFRPGAGELFF.

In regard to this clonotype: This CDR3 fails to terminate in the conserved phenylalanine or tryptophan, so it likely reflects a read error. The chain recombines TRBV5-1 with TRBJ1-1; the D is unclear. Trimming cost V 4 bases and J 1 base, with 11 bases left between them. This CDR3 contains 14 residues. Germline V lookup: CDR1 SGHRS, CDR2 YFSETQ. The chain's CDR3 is CASSLTGSNTEAFS. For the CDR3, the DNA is TGCGCCAGCAGCCTCACTGGATCGAACACTGAAGCTTTCTCT.

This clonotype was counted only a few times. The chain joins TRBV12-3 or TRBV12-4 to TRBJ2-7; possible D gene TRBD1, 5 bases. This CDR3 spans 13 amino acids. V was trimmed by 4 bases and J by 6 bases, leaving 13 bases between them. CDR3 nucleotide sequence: TGTGCCAGCAGTTCCAGGGTGACGACCGAGCAGTACTTC. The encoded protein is CASSSRVTTEQYF.

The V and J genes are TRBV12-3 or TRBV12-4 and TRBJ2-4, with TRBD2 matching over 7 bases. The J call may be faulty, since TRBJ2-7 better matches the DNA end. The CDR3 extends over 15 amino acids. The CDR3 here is CASSYHWRETHEQYF. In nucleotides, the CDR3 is TGTGCCAGCAGTTACCACTGGCGGGAGACGCACGAGCAGTACTTC.

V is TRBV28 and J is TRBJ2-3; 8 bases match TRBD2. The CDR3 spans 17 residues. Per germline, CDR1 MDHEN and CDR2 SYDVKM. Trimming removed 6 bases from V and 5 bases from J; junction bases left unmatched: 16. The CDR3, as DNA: TGTGCCAGCAGCCTGAACTCCGGGGCGGGAGGAATAGATACGCAGTATTTT. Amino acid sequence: CASSLNSGAGGIDTQYF. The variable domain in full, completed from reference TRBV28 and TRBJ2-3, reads DVKVTQSSRYLVKRTGEKVFLECVQDMDHENMFWYRQDPGLGLRLIYFSYDVKMKEKGDIPEGYSVSREKKERFSLILESASTNQTSMYLCASSLNSGAGGIDTQYFGPGTRLTVL.

The CDR3 loop is CASSYTGGSYNEQFF. As DNA, the CDR3 is TGTGCCAGCAGTTACACAGGTGGCTCCTACAATGAGCAGTTCTTC. This chain connects TRBV27 to TRBJ2-1, with a weak D call TRBD1 (5 bases). The CDR3 sequence is 15 residues long. Germline values: CDR1 MNHEY, CDR2 SMNVEV (reference sequence). V was clipped by 4 bases and J by 0 bases, with 10 bases between them.

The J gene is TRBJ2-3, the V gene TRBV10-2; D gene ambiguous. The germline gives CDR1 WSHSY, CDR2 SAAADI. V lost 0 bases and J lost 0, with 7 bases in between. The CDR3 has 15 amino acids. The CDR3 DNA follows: TGCGCCAGCAGTGAGTCGATTGCCAGCACAGATACGCAGTATTTT. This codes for CASSESIASTDTQYF.

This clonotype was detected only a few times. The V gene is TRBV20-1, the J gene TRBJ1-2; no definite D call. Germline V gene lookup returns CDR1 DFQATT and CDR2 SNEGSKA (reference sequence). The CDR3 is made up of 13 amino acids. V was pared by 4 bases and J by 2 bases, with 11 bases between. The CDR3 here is CSAITGFNYGYTF. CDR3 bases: TGCAGTGCTATTACTGGATTCAACTATGGCTACACCTTC.

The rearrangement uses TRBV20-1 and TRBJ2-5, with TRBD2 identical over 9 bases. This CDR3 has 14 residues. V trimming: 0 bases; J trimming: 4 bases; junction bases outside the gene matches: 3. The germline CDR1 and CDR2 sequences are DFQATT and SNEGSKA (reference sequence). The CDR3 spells CSARDLAGLETQYF. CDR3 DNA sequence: TGCAGTGCTAGAGATCTAGCGGGACTAGAGACCCAGTACTTC.

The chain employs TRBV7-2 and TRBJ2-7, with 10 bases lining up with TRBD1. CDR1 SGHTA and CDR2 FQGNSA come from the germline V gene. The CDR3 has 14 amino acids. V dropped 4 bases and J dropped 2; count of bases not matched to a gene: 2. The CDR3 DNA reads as TGTGCCAGCAGCTCGGACAGGGGGGCCTACGAGCAGTACTTC. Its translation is CASSSDRGAYEQYF. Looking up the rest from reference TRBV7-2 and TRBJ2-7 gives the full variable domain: GAGVSQSPSNKVTEKGKDVELRCDPISGHTALYWYRQSLGQGLEFLIYFQGNSAPDKSGLPSDRFSAERTGGSVSTLTIQRTQQEDSAVYLCASSSDRGAYEQYFGPGTRLTVT.

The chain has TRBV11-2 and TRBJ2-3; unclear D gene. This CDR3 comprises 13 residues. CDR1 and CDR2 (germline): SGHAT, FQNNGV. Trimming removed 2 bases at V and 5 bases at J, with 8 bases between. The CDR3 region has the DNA TGTGCCAGCAGCTTAAGGGTCGTAGATACGCAGTATTTT. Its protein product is CASSLRVVDTQYF.